This paragraph reports one T cell receptor (beta chain). The antigen is not known. The same CDR3 is also encoded by other DNA sequences in this sample. The data were obtained in a study of shared clonotypes between healthy human individuals. For the study at large: Per donor, three plates held CD4 naive cells, three held CD4 memory, two held CD8 naive and one held CD8 memory.

Deletions cut 1 base from V and 8 bases from J, with 8 bases between. Germline CDR1 SGHVS, CDR2 FQNEAQ. There are 13 residues in the CDR3. Study-level findings and limits: A limitation of the genetic and exposure-history diversity represented arose from few donors.

Repertoires were generated with immunoSEQ multiplex PCR, while TCRdb's copy carries only in-frame clones and drops some. Among millions of clones, 95% were seen once, and the ten largest hold under 0.15%. Donors, without exception, were Caucasian adults residing in Nashville, Tennessee. Sequencing was done on a sample of naive CD4+ T cells sorted from blood. Specified subset: CD45RA+ positively selected. The TCR was taken from a man younger than 30 in good health. The chain recombines TRBV7-8 with TRBJ1-4; D is ambiguous. DNA for the CDR3: TGTGCCAGCAGCTTAGGGGAAAGGGAAAAACTGTTTTTT. Translating gives CASSLGEREKLFF.